This section outlines one T cell receptor beta chain sequence together with its context. This clone showed up many times. The specificity of this receptor is unknown. No base-level quality is on record; no much larger clone is a single base apart. Enrolling through a virtual design, the prospective study's participants ranged in age from roughly 18 to 89 years and lived across roughly 23 United States geographic areas. In the prospective study, cohorts were assigned on the basis of participant-reported clinical history obtained from a screening survey and a study questionnaire. Recovered participants in ImmuneRACE Cohort 3 were defined by two consecutive negative NP/OP PCR tests, clearance by a healthcare professional, or resolution of symptoms. In the prospective study, whole blood, serum and a nasopharyngeal or oropharyngeal swab were collected from each participant by mobile phlebotomists. Additional blood draws and questionnaires over an approximately 2-month period could optionally be provided by prospective study participants. Prospective study blood samples were shipped either frozen or at room temperature before DNA extraction.

The immunoSEQ Assay, a bias-controlled multiplex PCR, was used to amplify TCRbeta CDR3 regions from genomic DNA. The paper's processing steps were these. Nucleated cell counts per sample were estimated from amplification of reference gene primers within the assay. To quantify the absolute abundance of each unique TCRbeta CDR3 rearrangement, sequence reads were collapsed and filtered. For each sample, productive Simpson clonality was calculated by taking the square root of Simpson's diversity index across productive rearrangements. Drawn from immuneACCESS, this table holds only the in-frame rearrangements with V and J called that TCRdb kept. Clones are partly lost; checked studies trace under half to an unresolved V gene and leave the rest unexplained. The D gene and trimming were derived from the DNA, and the V and J assignments and clone size from that table. The sample contains approximately 220,000 clones, around 83% of them found a single time. 5.5% to 7.5% of the sample comes from the top ten.

The CDR3, cysteine through phenylalanine, is 15 amino acids long. Of all the DNA, just the CDR3 is kept, 45 bases in frame from base 1. V drops 5 bases and J drops 2 bases, leaving 13 bases in between. The germline V gene encodes CDR1 MDHEN and CDR2 SYDVKM. This record belongs to a study of blood T cell repertoires in COVID-19 (TCRdb year 2020). Background on the whole study: The collaborator samples originated in the United States, Italy and Spain and spanned the acute and convalescent phases of COVID-19. The material from the prospective study consisted of cDNA or gDNA derived from T cells, B-cell-depleted T cells, or PBMCs. Deeply sampled blood TCRbeta repertoires from subjects exposed to, actively infected with, or recovered from COVID-19 were included in the dataset. The repertoires were released in a freely available public database intended as a resource for research on the immune response to SARS-CoV-2. The samples were drawn from two sources: the first 160 participants of the ongoing ImmuneRACE study, and 1,254 subjects contributed by 6 global collaborators. Nearly every sample came with metadata listing a de-identified subject ID, COVID-19 status, age in years and sex. Where HLA class I and class II types were available, the types were taken from metadata supplied by the sample provider, not from assay-based typing.

The research as a whole found: How much clinical and demographic metadata was included differed by source and by participant, and the metadata was provided uncurated.

The V and J segments used are TRBV28 and TRBJ2-1, and TRBD2 may be the D gene, going by 5 matching bases. The clonotype comes from a woman in her 40s who had recovered from COVID-19. What was sequenced was PBMCs or T cells enriched from blood (not recorded which). The CDR3 here reads CASSPFPGAYNEQFF. The sequenced DNA is TGTGCCAGCAGTCCCTTCCCCGGGGCCTACAATGAGCAGTTCTTC.